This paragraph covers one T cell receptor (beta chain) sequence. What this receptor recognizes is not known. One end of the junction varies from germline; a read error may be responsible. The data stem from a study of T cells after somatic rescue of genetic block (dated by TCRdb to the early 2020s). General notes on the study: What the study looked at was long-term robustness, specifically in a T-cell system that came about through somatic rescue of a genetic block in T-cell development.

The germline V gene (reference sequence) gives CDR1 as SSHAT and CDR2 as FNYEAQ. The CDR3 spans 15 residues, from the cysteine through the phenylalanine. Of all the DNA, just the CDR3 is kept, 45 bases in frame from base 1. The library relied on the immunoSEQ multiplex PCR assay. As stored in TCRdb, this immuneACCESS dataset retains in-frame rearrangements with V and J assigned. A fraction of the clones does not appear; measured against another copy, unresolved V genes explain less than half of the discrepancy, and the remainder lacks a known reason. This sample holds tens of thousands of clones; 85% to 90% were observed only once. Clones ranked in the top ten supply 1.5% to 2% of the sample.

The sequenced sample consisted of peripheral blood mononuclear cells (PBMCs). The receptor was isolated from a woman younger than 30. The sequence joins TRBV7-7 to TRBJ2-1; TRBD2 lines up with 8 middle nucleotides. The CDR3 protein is CASSLELAGYNEQFF. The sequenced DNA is TGTGCTAGCAGCTTAGAGCTAGCGGGTTACAATGAGCAGTTCTTC.